The rows below give T cell receptor beta chains drawn from one sample of a study of blood T cells in healthy people across ages. TCRdb re-analysed the 5' RACE reads in MiXCR, keeping a single row per CDR3 protein. This sample has approximately 730,000 distinct CDR3 sequences, with roughly 43% found just once. Sequences were obtained from blood. These receptor sequences come from a woman aged 55-69 years in good health. Each CDR3 is given with its conserved first and last residue. Each record gives: CDR3 length, D gene, V gene, clone size, J gene, CDR3 protein, CDR3 DNA. The D gene is left open where the match is weak. Size is stated for part of the rows, as once, few or many counts, or as a class when the clone is expanded.

14,TRBD1,TRBV28,few,TRBJ2-7,CASSIGTGGNEQYF,TGTGCCAGCAGTATCGGGACAGGGGGGAACGAGCAGTACTTC
14,.,TRBV11-3,.,TRBJ2-7,CAGSLDGGTYEQYF,TGTGCCGGCAGCTTAGACGGGGGAACCTACGAGCAGTACTTC
16,.,TRBV7-2,.,TRBJ1-5,CASSPQGVLSNQPQHF,TGTGCCAGCAGCCCCCAGGGAGTTCTGAGCAATCAGCCCCAGCATTTT
12,.,TRBV27,.,TRBJ1-1,CASISGVSEAFF,TGTGCCAGCATATCAGGGGTTTCTGAAGCTTTCTTT
16,.,TRBV3-1,.,TRBJ2-5,CASSQDSGHSQETQYF,TGTGCCAGCAGCCAAGATTCGGGACACTCTCAAGAGACCCAGTACTTC
16,TRBD2,TRBV7-2,few,TRBJ2-7,CASSLEGLAPTYEQYF,TGTGCCAGCAGCTTAGAGGGACTAGCGCCGACCTACGAGCAGTACTTC
13,.,TRBV29-1,.,TRBJ2-2,CSVDRRNTGELFF,TGCAGCGTAGACAGGAGGAACACCGGGGAGCTGTTTTTT
13,.,TRBV29-1,.,TRBJ1-3,CSVTGFSGNTIYF,TGCAGCGTTACAGGGTTCTCTGGAAACACCATATATTTT
16,.,TRBV30,.,TRBJ2-7,CAWSVLRPRSSHEQYF,TGTGCCTGGAGTGTACTGAGACCTCGATCTTCCCACGAGCAGTACTTC
18,.,TRBV27,.,TRBJ2-7,CASRPRGEARGGSYEQYF,TGTGCCAGCCGTCCCAGGGGCGAAGCTAGGGGGGGCTCCTACGAGCAGTACTTC
17,.,TRBV28,few,TRBJ2-1,CASSLLGANVGYNEQFF,TGTGCCAGCAGTTTACTAGGAGCGAATGTTGGCTACAATGAGCAGTTCTTC
15,.,TRBV5-1,few,TRBJ2-1,CASSLTRLQSDEQFF,TGCGCCAGCAGCTTAACTAGACTTCAATCCGATGAGCAGTTCTTC
12,.,TRBV7-3,.,TRBJ1-1,CASSLDSTEAFF,TGTGCCAGCAGCTTGGATAGCACTGAAGCTTTCTTT
15,.,TRBV3-1,.,TRBJ1-2,CASSQDGTGAGGYTF,TGTGCCAGCAGCCAAGATGGAACAGGAGCGGGTGGCTACACCTTC
19,TRBD2,TRBV3-1,.,TRBJ2-2,CASSSRSTSGREYTGELFF,TGTGCCAGCAGCTCCCGGTCGACTAGCGGGAGGGAATACACCGGGGAGCTGTTTTTT
17,.,TRBV20-1,.,TRBJ2-3,CSARISGGRGKTDTQYF,TGCAGTGCTAGGATATCGGGAGGCAGGGGGAAAACAGATACGCAGTATTTT
12,TRBD1,TRBV20-1,.,TRBJ1-2,CSAGGQGYGYTF,TGCAGTGCTGGGGGACAGGGCTATGGCTACACCTTC
16,TRBD2,TRBV7-2,.,TRBJ2-7,CASSLGWSGGAYEQYF,TGTGCCAGCAGCTTAGGCTGGAGCGGGGGGGCCTACGAGCAGTACTTC
18,TRBD2,TRBV7-2,few,TRBJ2-7,CASSPTRGLAGNFYEQYF,TGTGCCAGCAGCCCCACGCGAGGGCTAGCGGGCAATTTCTACGAGCAGTACTTC
14,.,TRBV11-2,.,TRBJ1-1,CASSGPPGHTEAFF,TGTGCCAGCAGCGGGCCCCCAGGACACACTGAAGCTTTCTTT
12,TRBD2,TRBV20-1,few,TRBJ2-4,CSAIRGVDIQYF,TGCAGTGCTATCCGGGGGGTGGACATTCAGTACTTC
14,TRBD1,TRBV4-1,.,TRBJ2-7,CASSQEGQGYEQYF,TGCGCCAGCAGCCAAGAGGGACAGGGCTACGAGCAGTACTTC
12,.,TRBV28,.,TRBJ2-1,CASSLPLNEQFF,TGTGCCAGCAGTTTACCCCTCAATGAGCAGTTCTTC
13,.,TRBV14,few,TRBJ2-7,CASRKQGSYEQYF,TGTGCCAGCAGGAAACAGGGCTCCTACGAGCAGTACTTC
13,TRBD1,TRBV7-3,.,TRBJ1-2,CASSSRTGEGYTF,TGTGCCAGCAGCTCCCGGACAGGGGAGGGCTACACCTTC
16,TRBD2,TRBV6-2/TRBV6-3,many,TRBJ2-7,CASSSVSGRGTYEQYF,TGTGCCAGCAGTTCCGTCAGCGGGAGGGGCACCTACGAGCAGTACTTC
18,TRBD2,TRBV20-1,.,TRBJ2-1,CSAGVTSGRLVVGNERFF,TGCAGTGCTGGTGTGACTAGCGGGAGACTAGTTGTCGGGAATGAGCGGTTCTTC
16,TRBD1,TRBV5-1,.,TRBJ1-2,CASRLSPGQGNYGYTF,TGCGCCAGCAGACTGAGTCCGGGACAGGGGAACTATGGCTACACCTTC
17,TRBD2,TRBV5-1,.,TRBJ2-3,CASSIAFGTSDTDTQYF,TGCGCCAGCAGCATAGCCTTCGGGACTAGCGACACAGATACGCAGTATTTT
14,TRBD2,TRBV5-1,few,TRBJ2-5,CASGPGTTQETQYF,TGCGCCAGCGGGCCCGGGACTACTCAAGAGACCCAGTACTTC
13,.,TRBV7-2,few,TRBJ1-5,CASTMSRNQPQHF,TGTGCCAGCACCATGAGTCGGAATCAGCCCCAGCATTTT
16,.,TRBV4-3,.,TRBJ2-3,CASSQGQATSTDTQYF,TGCGCCAGCAGCCAAGGTCAGGCCACTAGCACAGATACGCAGTATTTT
14,.,TRBV6-1,few,TRBJ2-5,CASSETRAQETQYF,TGTGCCAGCAGTGAGACTAGAGCTCAAGAGACCCAGTACTTC
17,.,TRBV7-9,.,TRBJ2-5,CASSPGRDGKTKETQYF,TGTGCCAGCAGCCCAGGAAGGGACGGGAAAACAAAAGAGACCCAGTACTTC
12,.,TRBV6-2/TRBV6-3,.,TRBJ2-5,CASSPPRWGQYF,TGTGCCAGCAGTCCCCCTCGGTGGGGGCAGTACTTC
12,.,TRBV6-6,few,TRBJ2-5,CASRRFEGEQYF,TGTGCCAGCAGACGATTCGAAGGTGAGCAGTACTTC
20,.,TRBV7-2,.,TRBJ1-2,CASSHLVGGVGKISNYGYTF,TGTGCCAGCAGCCACTTGGTGGGGGGCGTTGGAAAAATTAGTAACTATGGCTACACCTTC
15,TRBD1,TRBV7-9,.,TRBJ1-3,CASSLPTGIGNTIYF,TGTGCCAGCAGCTTACCGACAGGGATTGGAAACACCATATATTTT
15,TRBD1,TRBV28,once,TRBJ1-2,CAGSPYRGRVYGYTF,TGTGCCGGCAGTCCATACAGGGGGCGGGTCTATGGCTACACCTTC
13,TRBD1,TRBV5-5,.,TRBJ1-5,CASSVGQQQPQHF,TGTGCCAGCAGCGTGGGACAGCAACAGCCCCAGCATTTT
14,.,TRBV5-1,.,TRBJ2-3,CASSQRQTTDTQYF,TGCGCCAGCAGCCAGCGACAAACCACAGATACGCAGTATTTT
17,TRBD2,TRBV7-3,.,TRBJ2-1,CASSLTLGLAGYNEQFF,TGTGCCAGCAGCTTAACTTTGGGACTAGCGGGGTACAATGAGCAGTTCTTC
16,TRBD2,TRBV5-4,.,TRBJ2-3,CASMLAGGRGTDTQYF,TGTGCCAGCATGTTAGCGGGGGGGCGGGGCACAGATACGCAGTATTTT
13,.,TRBV6-1,.,TRBJ2-7,CASSGWEDSEQYF,TGTGCCAGCAGTGGGTGGGAGGACTCCGAGCAGTACTTC
13,.,TRBV7-2,.,TRBJ1-1,CASSPAPNTEAFF,TGTGCCAGCAGCCCGGCCCCGAACACTGAAGCTTTCTTT